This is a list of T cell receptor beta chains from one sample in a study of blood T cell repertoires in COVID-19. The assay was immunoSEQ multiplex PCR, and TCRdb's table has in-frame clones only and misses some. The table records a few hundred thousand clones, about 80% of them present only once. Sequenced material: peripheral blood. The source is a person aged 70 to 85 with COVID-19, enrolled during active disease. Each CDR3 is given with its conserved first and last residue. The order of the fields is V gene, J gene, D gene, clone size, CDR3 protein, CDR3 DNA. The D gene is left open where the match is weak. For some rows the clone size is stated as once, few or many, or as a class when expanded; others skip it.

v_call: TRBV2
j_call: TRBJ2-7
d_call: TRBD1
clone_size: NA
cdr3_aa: CASSDGATGVYDEQYF
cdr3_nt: TGTGCCAGCAGTGATGGCGCGACAGGGGTTTATGACGAGCAGTACTTC

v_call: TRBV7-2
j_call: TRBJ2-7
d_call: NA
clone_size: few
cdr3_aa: CASSLGVSYEQYF
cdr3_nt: TGTGCCAGCAGCTTAGGAGTTTCCTACGAGCAGTACTTC

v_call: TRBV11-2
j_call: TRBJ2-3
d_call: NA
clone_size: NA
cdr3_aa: CASSFRGADTQYF
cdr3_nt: TGTGCCAGCAGCTTCCGCGGCGCTGATACGCAGTATTTT

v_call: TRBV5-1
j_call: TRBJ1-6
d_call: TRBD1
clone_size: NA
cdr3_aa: CASSSEPGQGNSPLHF
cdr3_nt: TGCGCCAGCAGCTCGGAACCGGGACAGGGCAATTCACCCCTCCACTTT

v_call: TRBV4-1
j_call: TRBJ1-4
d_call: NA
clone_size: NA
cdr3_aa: CASSLEGGAANEKLFF
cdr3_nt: TGCGCCAGCAGCCTTGAAGGGGGGGCAGCTAATGAAAAACTGTTTTTT

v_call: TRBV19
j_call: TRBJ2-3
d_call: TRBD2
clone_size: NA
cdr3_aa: CASSQGLAGGPRTDTQYF
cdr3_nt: TGTGCCAGTAGCCAAGGACTAGCGGGGGGGCCTAGGACAGATACGCAGTATTTT

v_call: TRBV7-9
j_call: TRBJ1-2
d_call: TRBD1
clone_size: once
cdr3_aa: CASSLTRTGANYGYTF
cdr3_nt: TGTGCCAGCAGCTTAACTAGGACAGGGGCTAACTATGGCTACACCTTC

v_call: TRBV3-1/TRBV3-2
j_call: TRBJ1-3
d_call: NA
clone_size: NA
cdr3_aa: CASSQGDTGVRNTIYF
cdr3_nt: TGTGCCAGCAGCCAAGGGGACACGGGTGTCCGAAACACCATATATTTT

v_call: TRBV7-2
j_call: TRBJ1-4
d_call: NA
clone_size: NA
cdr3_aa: CASSPTATNEKLFF
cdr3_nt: TGTGCCAGCAGCCCGACAGCAACTAATGAAAAACTGTTTTTT

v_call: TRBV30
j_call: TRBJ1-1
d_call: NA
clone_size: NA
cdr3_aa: CAWTPGGNTEAFF
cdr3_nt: TGTGCCTGGACCCCCGGGGGGAACACTGAAGCTTTCTTT

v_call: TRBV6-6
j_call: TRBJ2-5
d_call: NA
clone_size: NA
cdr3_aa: CASSRGRAGRRETQYF
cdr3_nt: TGTGCCAGCAGTCGAGGAAGGGCAGGGCGGAGAGAGACCCAGTACTTC

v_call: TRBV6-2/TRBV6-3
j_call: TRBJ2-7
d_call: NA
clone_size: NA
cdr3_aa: CASSNGYEQYF
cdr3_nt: TGTGCCAGCAGTAACGGGTACGAGCAGTACTTC

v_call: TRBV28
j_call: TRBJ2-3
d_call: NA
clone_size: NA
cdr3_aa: CASSLRQETDTQYF
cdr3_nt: TGTGCCAGCAGTCTCCGACAGGAGACAGATACGCAGTATTTT

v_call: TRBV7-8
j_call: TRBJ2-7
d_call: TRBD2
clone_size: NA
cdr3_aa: CASSSRSTSVYEQYF
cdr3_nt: TGTGCCAGCAGCTCCCGGTCAACTAGCGTCTACGAGCAGTACTTC

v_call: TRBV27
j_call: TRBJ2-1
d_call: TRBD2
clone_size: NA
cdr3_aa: CASSSPAGSSYSEQFF
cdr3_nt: TGTGCCAGCAGTTCACCAGCGGGGTCCAGTTATAGTGAGCAGTTCTTC

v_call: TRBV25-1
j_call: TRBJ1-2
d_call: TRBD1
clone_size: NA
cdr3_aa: CASSEYTGAEGGYTF
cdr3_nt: TGTGCCAGCAGTGAATACACAGGGGCCGAGGGTGGCTACACCTTC

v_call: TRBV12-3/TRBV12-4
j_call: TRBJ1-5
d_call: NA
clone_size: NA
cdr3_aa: CASSLAAQGPQHF
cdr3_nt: TGTGCCAGCAGTTTGGCGGCTCAGGGGCCCCAGCATTTT

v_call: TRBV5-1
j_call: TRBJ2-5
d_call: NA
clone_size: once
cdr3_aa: CATNPGGTRQETQYF
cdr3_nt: TGCGCCACCAACCCAGGTGGGACTCGACAAGAGACCCAGTACTTC

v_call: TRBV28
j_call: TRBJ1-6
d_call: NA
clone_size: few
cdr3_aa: CASSSPLDSPSSPLHF
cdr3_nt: TGTGCCAGCAGTTCCCCGTTGGACAGCCCTTCCTCACCCCTCCACTTT

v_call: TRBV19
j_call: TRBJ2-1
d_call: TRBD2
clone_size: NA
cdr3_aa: CASSISGRALYNEQFF
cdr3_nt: TGTGCCAGTAGTATTAGCGGGAGGGCCCTCTACAATGAGCAGTTCTTC

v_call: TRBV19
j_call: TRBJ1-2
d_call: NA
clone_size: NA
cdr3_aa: CASRTDLLRGYTF
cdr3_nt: TGTGCCAGTAGGACAGATCTACTGCGGGGCTACACCTTC

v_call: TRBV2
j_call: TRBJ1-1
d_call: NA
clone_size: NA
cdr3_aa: CASSQRPQGTFRSEAFF
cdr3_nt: TGTGCCAGCAGCCAACGGCCCCAGGGAACCTTCAGATCTGAAGCTTTCTTT

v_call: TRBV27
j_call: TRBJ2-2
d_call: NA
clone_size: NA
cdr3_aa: CASSLVRTGELFF
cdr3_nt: TGTGCCAGTAGCCTGGTGAGAACCGGGGAGCTGTTTTTT

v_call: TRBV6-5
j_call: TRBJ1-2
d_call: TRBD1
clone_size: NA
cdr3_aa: CASSYSSRGLRGYTF
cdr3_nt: TGTGCCAGCAGTTACTCGAGCAGGGGGCTGCGGGGCTACACCTTC

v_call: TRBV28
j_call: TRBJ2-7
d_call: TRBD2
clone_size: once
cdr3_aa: CASSPPRSGSYEQYF
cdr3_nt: TGTGCCAGCAGCCCCCCCCGGAGCGGGAGCTACGAGCAGTACTTC

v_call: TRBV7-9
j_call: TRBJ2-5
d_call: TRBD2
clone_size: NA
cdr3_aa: CASSLRRGGKETQYF
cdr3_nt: TGTGCCAGCAGCTTAAGGCGGGGGGGCAAAGAGACCCAGTACTTC

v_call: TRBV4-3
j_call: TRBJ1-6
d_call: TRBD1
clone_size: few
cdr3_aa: CASTRTGGYSPLHF
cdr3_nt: TGCGCCAGCACTAGGACAGGGGGCTATTCACCCCTCCACTTT

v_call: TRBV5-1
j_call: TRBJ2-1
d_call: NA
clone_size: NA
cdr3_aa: CASSSDTHPSNEQFF
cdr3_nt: TGCGCCAGCAGCTCGGACACCCACCCATCGAATGAGCAGTTCTTC

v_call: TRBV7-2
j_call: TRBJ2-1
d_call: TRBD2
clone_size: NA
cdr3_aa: CASSLVGGNEQFF
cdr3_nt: TGTGCCAGCAGCTTAGTCGGGGGGAATGAGCAGTTCTTC

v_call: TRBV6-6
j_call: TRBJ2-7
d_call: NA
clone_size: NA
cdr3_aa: CASSPDYSGTYEQYF
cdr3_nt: TGTGCCAGCAGTCCGGACTATTCGGGGACTTACGAGCAGTACTTC

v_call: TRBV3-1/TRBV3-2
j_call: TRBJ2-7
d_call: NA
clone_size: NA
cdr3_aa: CASSQEGDPITSYEQYF
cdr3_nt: TGTGCCAGCAGCCAAGAAGGAGACCCCATTACCTCCTACGAGCAGTACTTC

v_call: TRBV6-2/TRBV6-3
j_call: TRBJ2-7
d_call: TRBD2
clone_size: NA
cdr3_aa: CASSYLRQGRPGLGYEQYF
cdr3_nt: TGTGCCAGCAGTTACTTGCGGCAGGGACGACCAGGACTAGGCTACGAGCAGTACTTC

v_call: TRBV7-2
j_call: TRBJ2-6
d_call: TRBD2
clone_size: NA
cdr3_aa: CASSFSGGGPGANVLTF
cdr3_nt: TGTGCCAGCAGCTTTAGCGGGGGGGGCCCTGGGGCCAACGTCCTGACTTTC

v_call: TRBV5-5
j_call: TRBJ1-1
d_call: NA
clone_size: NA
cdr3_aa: CASSLDPRRKAFF
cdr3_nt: TGTGCCAGCAGCCTTGACCCCCGGAGAAAAGCTTTCTTT

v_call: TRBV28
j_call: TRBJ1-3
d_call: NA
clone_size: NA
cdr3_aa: CASGRGGAGSGNTIYF
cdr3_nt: TGTGCCAGCGGTCGAGGGGGGGCTGGTAGTGGAAACACCATATATTTT

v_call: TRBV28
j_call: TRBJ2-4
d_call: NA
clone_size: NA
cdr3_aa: CASSSTGFMAKNIQYF
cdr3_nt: TGTGCCAGCAGTTCAACAGGGTTTATGGCCAAAAACATTCAGTACTTC

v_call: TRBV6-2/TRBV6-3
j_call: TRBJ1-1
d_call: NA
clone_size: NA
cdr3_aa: CASSYGMGQNTEAFF
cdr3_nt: TGTGCCAGCAGTTACGGAATGGGGCAGAACACTGAAGCTTTCTTT